This T cell receptor (beta chain) was documented in a study of blood T cell repertoires in COVID-19. Whole-study context: Acute and convalescent COVID-19 samples came from the United States, Italy and Spain.

Profiled with immunoSEQ multiplex PCR; TCRdb holds only in-frame clones, not every one. The repertoire includes under 300,000 clones, around 84% of them detected once, and under 7% sits in the top ten. Residents of 24 US areas, aged about 18 to 95 years, made up the participants. Exposed enrollees encountered a COVID-19 case at some point within 2 weeks before study entry. Trimming cost V 11 bases and J 1 base; bases outside gene matches: 6. The CDR3 has 13 residues. Per the germline V gene, CDR1 is ENHRY and CDR2 is SYGVKD. This receptor was obtained from a woman aged 45-65 years who had been exposed to COVID-19. The sample comprised PBMCs or T cells enriched from blood (not recorded which). The chain has TRBV10-3 and TRBJ2-7; 9 nucleotides match TRBD2. CDR3 sequence: CASGRGGSYEQYF. The CDR3 bases are TGTGCCTCCGGGCGGGGGGGGTCCTACGAGCAGTACTTC.